This TCR beta chain is from a study of control samples from healthy donors and cancer patients. Using immunoSEQ multiplex PCR, the repertoire was profiled, and TCRdb retains in-frame clones only, with some absent. Of roughly 200,000 clones listed, 85% to 95% are singletons. There are 13 residues in the CDR3. The chain employs TRBV21-1 and TRBJ2-7. TRBV21-1 is marked as a pseudogene. The clonotype was recovered from a man younger than 35 in good health. The sample was blood. The CDR3 DNA reads as TGTGCCAGCCGGACGGATAGAGTGGGGGAGCAGTACTTC. Protein sequence: CASRTDRVGEQYF.